This T cell receptor (beta chain) was documented in a study of cytomegalovirus exposure and HLA in healthy donors. PCR primers comprised 60 Vbeta and 13 Jbeta primers. Assay: immunoSEQ multiplex PCR; the TCRdb copy retains only in-frame clones and omits some. The data show under 200,000 clones, about 73% seen once. Per the germline V gene, CDR1 is SSHAT and CDR2 is FNYEAQ (reference sequence). Trimming removed 1 base from V and 5 bases from J, with 14 bases in between. The CDR3 covers 15 residues. The chain joins TRBV7-7 to TRBJ2-5, with D perhaps TRBD1 (6 bases). The sequence derives from a woman aged 40 to 50 in good health and CMV-seronegative. Sequencing input: PBMCs. CDR3 bases: TGTGCCAGCAGCTTAGTGAGGGGCCAGGGGGAGACCCAGTACTTC. Its translation: CASSLVRGQGETQYF. Looking up the rest from reference TRBV7-7 and TRBJ2-5 gives the full variable domain: GAGVSQSPRYKVTKRGQDVTLRCDPISSHATLYWYQQALGQGPEFLTYFNYEAQPDKSGLPSDRFSAERPEGSISTLTIQRTEQRDSAMYRCASSLVRGQGETQYFGPGTRLLVL.